This T cell receptor (beta chain) was retrieved from a study of blood T cell repertoires in COVID-19. As for the study in general: Nucleic acid was either cDNA or gDNA, and it came from T cells, B-cell-depleted T cells, or PBMCs.

The V end was cut by 5 bases, the J end by 2 bases, with 10 bases between. The CDR3 totals 13 residues. Germline V gene sequence: CDR1 LGHDT, CDR2 YNNKEL (reference sequence). Method: immunoSEQ multiplex PCR; TCRdb's copy keeps in-frame clones and lacks some. The repertoire holds roughly 110,000 clones, over 70% seen once, with around 0.77% in the top ten. Material for sequencing was peripheral blood. The chain recombines TRBV3-1 (or the pseudogene TRBV3-2) with TRBJ2-7; no firm D call. This clonotype originated in a woman aged 70-85 years with acute or convalescent COVID-19. The CDR3 sequence: CASSAMAAYEQYF. In DNA form, the CDR3 reads TGTGCCAGCAGCGCTATGGCGGCCTACGAGCAGTACTTC.